These 32 T cell receptor beta chains were all obtained from the same sample, sequenced in a study of monozygotic twins with inflammatory bowel disease (dated by TCRdb to the late 2010s). The library was prepared using 5' RACE. The run used an Illumina HiSeq 2500. After the reads were reprocessed by TCRdb, one entry was made per CDR3 protein sequence, with no DNA. This sample's table contains about 380,000 distinct CDR3 sequences. The leading ten clones occupy 2% to 3% of the sample. Sequencing was carried out using blood. All receptors come from a human donor with ulcerative colitis or Crohn's disease, or a healthy co-twin of an affected twin (not recorded which).

The chain recombines TRBV2 with TRBJ1-6; the TRBD1 assignment by TCRdb is unverifiable without DNA. This CDR3 contains 15 residues. CDR1 SNHLY and CDR2 FYNNEI come from the germline V gene. CDR3 residues: CASTGQAPYNSPLHF. Looking up the rest from reference TRBV2 and TRBJ1-6 gives the full variable domain: EPEVTQTPSHQVTQMGQEVILRCVPISNHLYFYWYRQILGQKVEFLVSFYNNEISEKSEIFDDQFSVERPDGSNFTLKIRSTKLEDSAMYFCASTGQAPYNSPLHFGNGTRLTVT.

This chain joins TRBV4-1 and TRBJ2-5; there is no DNA to check the TCRdb D call of TRBD1. The CDR3 runs 17 residues. Per germline, CDR1 MGHRA and CDR2 YSYEKL. This CDR3 is CASSQTTGTGARRTQYF.

V is TRBV4-2 and J is TRBJ2-1; the TCRdb call, TRBD2, lacks DNA for checking. The germline V gene encodes CDR1 LGHNA and CDR2 YNFKEQ. The CDR3 is 18 amino acids. CDR3 region: CASSQPVGGAERWNEQFF.

The chain has TRBV3-1 and TRBJ2-7; TCRdb calls TRBD1, which cannot be checked without DNA. From germline, CDR1 is LGHDT and CDR2 YNNKEL (reference sequence). The CDR3 is 14 residues long. CDR3 sequence: CASSQVWKGGEQYF.

This sequence joins TRBV7-2 and TRBJ2-7; TCRdb indicates TRBD1, and absent DNA this call remains unverified. Germline V gene lookup returns CDR1 SGHTA and CDR2 FQGNSA. The length of the CDR3 is 17 residues. The CDR3 protein is CASSLEGTGGNLGEQYF.

The V and J genes are TRBV6-5 and TRBJ2-5; TCRdb outputs TRBD1, but without DNA this stays unchecked. The CDR3 is 14 residues long. Germline V gene lookup returns CDR1 MNHEY and CDR2 SVGAGI. CDR3 in amino acids: CASSYGGRVETQYF.

This sequence joins TRBV7-9 and TRBJ1-1; the TCRdb D gene call, TRBD1, has no DNA to confirm it. The CDR3 is 14 residues long. Germline V gene sequence: CDR1 SEHNR, CDR2 FQNEAQ (reference sequence). CDR3 residues: CASSFHQGQGEAFF.

CDR3 region: CSARVPDRRNTEAFF. The rearrangement joins TRBV20-1 to TRBJ1-1; TCRdb selects TRBD1, and the lack of DNA leaves this call unchecked. The germline CDR1 and CDR2 sequences are DFQATT and SNEGSKA (reference sequence). This CDR3 has 15 amino acids.

The V gene is TRBV5-1, the J gene TRBJ2-6; the D gene TCRdb calls, TRBD1, cannot be checked with no DNA. The length of the CDR3 is 19 residues. Germline assignment: CDR1 SGHRS and CDR2 YFSETQ. The CDR3 protein is CASSSYRTRMSSGANVLTF. The full variable domain, rest sourced from reference TRBV5-1 and TRBJ2-6, is KAGVTQTPRYLIKTRGQQVTLSCSPISGHRSVSWYQQTPGQGLQFLFEYFSETQRNKGNFPGRFSGRQFSNSRSEMNVSTLELGDSALYLCASSSYRTRMSSGANVLTFGAGSRLTVL.

V gene TRBV20-1 combines with J gene TRBJ1-2. Germline V gives CDR1 DFQATT, CDR2 SNEGSKA (reference sequence). The CDR3 loop spans 11 amino acids. CDR3 sequence reads: CSALDLYGYTF.

The rearrangement uses TRBV7-3 and TRBJ2-3; no DNA is available, so the TRBD1 call from TCRdb remains unchecked. Germline assignment: CDR1 SGHTA and CDR2 FQGTGA. This CDR3 has 16 residues. The CDR3 protein is CASSSSGTGGADTQYF.

The gene calls are TRBV7-9 and TRBJ2-2; TCRdb proposes TRBD1, but this gene call is untestable without DNA. This CDR3 region has 16 residues. Per germline, CDR1 SEHNR and CDR2 FQNEAQ (reference sequence). CDR3 region: CASSFRGGQGIGELFF.

The chain has TRBV6-6 and TRBJ1-2. Germline CDR1 MNHNY, CDR2 SVGAGI (reference sequence). CDR3 length: 14 amino acids. This CDR3 reads CASSYQRENYGYTF.

The chain couples TRBV20-1 to TRBJ2-7. This CDR3 comprises 14 residues. In germline, CDR1 is DFQATT, CDR2 SNEGSKA (reference sequence). The CDR3 loop reads CSAGRRLPPYEQYF.

The chain joins TRBV6-6 to TRBJ1-2; the D gene TCRdb calls, TRBD1, cannot be checked with no DNA. There are 14 residues in the CDR3. The germline V gene encodes CDR1 MNHNY and CDR2 SVGAGI (reference sequence). The CDR3 loop reads CASSYGQGAYGYTF.

J is TRBJ2-2 and V is TRBV20-1. The CDR3 runs 13 residues. CDR1 is DFQATT, CDR2 SNEGSKA, per germline (reference sequence). This CDR3 reads CSAYSTWAGELFF.

The chain uses TRBV7-2 and TRBJ2-5. The CDR3 spans 17 residues. CDR1 and CDR2 (germline): SGHTA, FQGNSA. CDR3 sequence reads: CASSLALQWQAQETQYF.

The chain couples TRBV9 to TRBJ1-1. Per germline, CDR1 SGDLS and CDR2 YYNGEE. The CDR3 runs 17 residues. CDR3 in amino acids: CASSVAWELALNTEAFF. Supplemented by reference TRBV9 and TRBJ1-1, the full variable domain reads DSGVTQTPKHLITATGQRVTLRCSPRSGDLSVYWYQQSLDQGLQFLIQYYNGEERAKGNILERFSAQQFPDLHSELNLSSLELGDSALYFCASSVAWELALNTEAFFGQGTRLTVV.

This sequence joins TRBV7-3 and TRBJ2-1; the D call of TRBD2 rests on TCRdb alone, since no DNA is present to check it. CDR1 SGHTA and CDR2 FQGTGA come from the germline V gene. The CDR3 spans 16 residues. CDR3 in amino acids: CASSPQTSGGGHEQFF.

The V and J genes are TRBV6-1 and TRBJ1-4. The V gene's germline CDR1 is MNHNS and CDR2 SASEGT. The CDR3 has 14 residues. The CDR3 sequence: CASCPGATNEKLFF.

The rearrangement links TRBV6-1 to TRBJ2-1; the TRBD1 assignment by TCRdb is unverifiable without DNA. Germline CDR1 reads MNHNS; CDR2 reads SASEGT. The CDR3 covers 14 residues. CDR3 region: CASIEAGGLYEQFF.

The genes are TRBV12-3 or TRBV12-4 and TRBJ1-1; there is no DNA to check the TCRdb D call of TRBD1. The CDR3 totals 14 residues. CDR3 sequence reads: CASSTGGVNTEAFF.

The chain couples TRBV7-3 to TRBJ2-1; TCRdb returns TRBD1, unconfirmable since there is no DNA. In germline, CDR1 is SGHTA, CDR2 FQGTGA. The CDR3 has 15 residues. The CDR3 reads CASSLYETGWNEQFF.

The V call is TRBV27, the J call TRBJ1-6. CDR3 length: 13 residues. CDR1 and CDR2 from the germline V gene are MNHEY and SMNVEV (reference sequence). This chain's CDR3 is CASPRAGRAPLHF.

The genes are TRBV28 and TRBJ2-1; TCRdb selects TRBD1, and the lack of DNA leaves this call unchecked. There are 17 residues in the CDR3. Germline loops: CDR1 MDHEN, CDR2 SYDVKM. CDR3: CASRYTGVRPLYNEQFF.

V gene TRBV20-1 combines with J gene TRBJ2-1; TCRdb selects TRBD1, and the lack of DNA leaves this call unchecked. The germline V gene has CDR1 DFQATT and CDR2 SNEGSKA (reference sequence). This CDR3 contains 15 residues. CDR3 residues: CSARDRERLGYEQFF.

The V and J genes are TRBV9 and TRBJ2-7; the TCRdb D gene call, TRBD1, has no DNA to confirm it. Looked up from germline, CDR1 is SGDLS and CDR2 is YYNGEE. The CDR3 length is 15 residues. The CDR3 loop reads CASSVEDEGGHEQYF.

The rearrangement joins TRBV5-6 to TRBJ2-1. This CDR3 comprises 16 residues. CDR1 SGHDT and CDR2 YYEEEE come from the germline V gene. The CDR3 sequence is CASSLATGGSYNEQFF.

The chain has TRBV7-3 and TRBJ2-7; without DNA, the TCRdb call of TRBD1 cannot be checked. This CDR3 spans 15 amino acids. Germline CDR1 SGHTA, CDR2 FQGTGA. CDR3 loop: CASSPGTGGDREQYF.

The V call is TRBV28, the J call TRBJ2-7; TCRdb's D gene call, TRBD1, goes unchecked for lack of DNA. From germline, CDR1 is MDHEN and CDR2 SYDVKM. The CDR3 is made up of 14 amino acids. The CDR3 loop is CASSSLDREYEQYF.

This rearrangement joins TRBV3-1 to TRBJ1-6; the TRBD1 assignment by TCRdb is unverifiable without DNA. Germline assignment: CDR1 LGHDT and CDR2 YNNKEL (reference sequence). CDR3 size: 18 residues. CDR3 residues: CASSQDRTGGSYNSPLHF. Combining the CDR3 with reference TRBV3-1 and TRBJ1-6 gives the whole variable domain DTAVSQTPKYLVTQMGNDKSIKCEQNLGHDTMYWYKQDSKKFLKIMFSYNNKELIINETVPNRFSPKSPDKAHLNLHINSLELGDSAVYFCASSQDRTGGSYNSPLHFGNGTRLTVT.

The chain has TRBV11-2 and TRBJ2-3. There are 12 residues in the CDR3. The germline V gene has CDR1 SGHAT and CDR2 FQNNGV. This CDR3 reads CASSLERRTQYF.